A single T cell receptor (beta chain) is shown here with its context. The antigen is not known. The data belong to a study of response to subunit inactivated influenza vaccine. Study conclusions and caveats: That few new T cells are recruited by each seasonal influenza vaccination was the authors' suggestion.

TCRdb recomputed calls from the RT-PCR reads with MiXCR, one row per CDR3 protein. This sample yields 250,000 to 350,000 distinct CDR3 sequences, of which approximately 21% are seen a single time; around 10% belongs to the top ten. V dropped 6 bases and J dropped 3 bases, with 15 bases sitting between them. CDR3 size: 15 residues. CDR1 is MNHNS and CDR2 is SASEGT in the germline V gene. The chain links TRBV6-1 to TRBJ1-5; weak D call: TRBD1 (6 bases). The material was PBMCs from blood, obtained around 22 months after vaccination. The sequence was obtained from a man aged 45-69 years who received an inactivated influenza vaccine. The CDR3 sequence: CASSPETGNNQPQHF. CDR3 bases: TGTGCCAGCAGCCCCGAGACAGGAAACAATCAGCCCCAGCATTTT.